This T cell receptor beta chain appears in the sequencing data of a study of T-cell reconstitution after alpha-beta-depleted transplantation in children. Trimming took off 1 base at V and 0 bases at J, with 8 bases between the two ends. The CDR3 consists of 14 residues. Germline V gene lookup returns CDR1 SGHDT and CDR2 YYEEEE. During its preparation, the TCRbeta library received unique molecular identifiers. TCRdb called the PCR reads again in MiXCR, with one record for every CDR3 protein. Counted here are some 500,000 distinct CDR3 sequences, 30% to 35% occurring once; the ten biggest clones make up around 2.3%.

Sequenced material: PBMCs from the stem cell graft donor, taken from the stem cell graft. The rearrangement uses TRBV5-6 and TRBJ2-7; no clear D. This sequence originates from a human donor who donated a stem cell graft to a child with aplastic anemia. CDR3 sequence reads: CASSLSTFSYEQYF. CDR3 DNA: TGTGCCAGCAGCTTGAGCACCTTCTCCTACGAGCAGTACTTC.